The entry below describes one T cell receptor beta chain. These data come from a study of CD8 T cells in ankylosing spondylitis. This CDR3 spans 15 amino acids. Germline loops: CDR1 KGHSH, CDR2 LQKENI. The J segment lost 6 bases and the V segment lost 3 bases, leaving 6 bases of the junction unmatched. TCRdb reprocessed the 5' RACE reads via MiXCR and lists one record per CDR3 protein. The sample shows about 90,000 distinct CDR3 sequences, approximately 30% of them seen only once. The chain recombines TRBV18 with TRBJ1-5, with 9 bases aligning to TRBD1. Sample: blood, either unsorted or a sorted T cell fraction (not recorded which). The TCR sequence derives from a male donor with ankylosing spondylitis or in good health (not recorded which). CDR3 loop: CASSPGQGTGQPQHF. DNA of the CDR3: TGTGCCAGCTCACCGGGACAGGGTACGGGTCAGCCCCAGCATTTT.